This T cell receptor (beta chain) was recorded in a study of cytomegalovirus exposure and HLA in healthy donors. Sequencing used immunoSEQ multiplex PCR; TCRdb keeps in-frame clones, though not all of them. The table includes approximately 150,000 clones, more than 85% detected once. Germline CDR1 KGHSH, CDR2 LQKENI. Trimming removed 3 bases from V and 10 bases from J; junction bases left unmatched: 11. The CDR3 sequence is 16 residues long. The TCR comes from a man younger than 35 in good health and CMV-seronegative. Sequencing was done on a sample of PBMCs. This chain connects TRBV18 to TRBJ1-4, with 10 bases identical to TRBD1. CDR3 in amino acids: CASSPQKWDRGGKLFF. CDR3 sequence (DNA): TGTGCCAGCTCACCGCAAAAATGGGACAGGGGAGGAAAACTGTTTTTT. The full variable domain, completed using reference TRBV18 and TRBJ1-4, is NAGVMQNPRHLVRRRGQEARLRCSPMKGHSHVYWYRQLPEEGLKFMVYLQKENIIDESGMPKERFSAEFPKEGPSILRIQQVVRGDSAAYFCASSPQKWDRGGKLFFGSGTQLSVL.